Sequencing of this T cell receptor beta chain was carried out in a study of shared clonotypes between healthy human individuals. Study-level background: Plates per donor: three CD4 naive, three CD4 memory, two CD8 naive, one CD8 memory.

Per germline, CDR1 MGHRA and CDR2 YSYEKL. Trimming at V came to 4 bases and at J to 4 bases, leaving 9 bases not matched to a gene. The CDR3 extends over 16 amino acids. Positive CCR7 selection of CD45RO-negative cells yielded the naive CD8 cells, and terminally differentiated effector memory CD45RA+ cells were excluded. Study-level findings and limits: When compared with the clonotypes that were shared by all four sorted-subset donors, the non-shared clonotypes turned out to have lower generation probabilities.

This clone was recorded only once. The antigen remains undetermined. In replicate PCRs of sorted subsets, around 200 ng DNA, approximately 32,000 T cell genomes, was used. TCRdb's copy holds only in-frame clones and misses some; the assay was immunoSEQ multiplex PCR. The top ten clones hold 1.1% of a sample with 2 million or so clones, just under 95% of them seen once. This receptor was identified in a man between 18 and 35 years old in good health. Sequencing was carried out using naive CD8+ T cells sorted from blood. This chain joins TRBV4-1 and TRBJ2-7; 11 nucleotides line up with TRBD1. The CDR3 DNA follows: TGCGCCAGCAGCCCGAAACCGGGACAGGGGGTATACGAGCAGTACTTC. Amino acids: CASSPKPGQGVYEQYF.